This record looks at one TCR beta chain sequence and its context. Its antigen is as yet unknown. The junction and the germline gene differ at one end; a read error may be behind it. The germline V gene has CDR1 MNHEY and CDR2 SVGEGT. CDR3 length: 15 residues. Time point indicated: persistent/refractory GD, antithyroid drugs over 5 years with positive TRAb. From RNA extracted from PBMCs, the TCR library was made. Enrollment of patients was through an endocrinology department in Xi'an, China. Peripheral blood, at roughly 8.4 milliliters, went into EDTA tubes. The sample comes from a study of regulatory T cells in long-lasting Graves disease. Notes on the study in general: The TCR repertoire of persistent Graves' patients was less diverse than that of newly diagnosed ones. Sharing of public clonotypes was greater in persistent patients (about 2,700) than in new patients (fewer than 1,000).

With iRepertoire HTBI primers and Arm-PCR of CDR3 regions, TCR beta libraries were built. From the multiplex PCR reads, TCRdb called clonotypes with MiXCR, one entry per CDR3 protein. The table includes about 430,000 distinct CDR3 sequences, approximately 22% detected once. The origin of this receptor is a female donor with Graves disease. The rearrangement joins TRBV6-2 or TRBV6-3 to TRBJ2-2; D gene uncertain. This specimen consisted of peripheral blood mononuclear cells (PBMCs), obtained when the disease was refractory, from a patient treated with antithyroid drugs. This CDR3 reads CASSDSEVNTGELFF. The CDR3 DNA follows: TGTGCCAGCAGTGACTCAGAGGTGAACACCGGGGAGCTGTTTTTT.